Listed here is a single T cell receptor beta chain. These data belong to a study of technical replicates of blood from a handful of donors. Germline V lookup: CDR1 SQVTM, CDR2 ANQGSEA. This CDR3 comprises 12 residues. The J segment lost 6 bases and the V segment lost 5 bases, leaving 3 bases of the junction unmatched. Libraries were prepared by immunoSEQ multiplex PCR; TCRdb keeps only in-frame clonotypes and omits some of them. The sample has about 59,000 clones; around 95% are singletons. The source is a human donor in good health. Some clones in this sample may be carry-over from other donors' samples. The chain has TRBV29-1 and TRBJ1-2, with 10 bases matching TRBD1. Sequencing input: PBMCs. The CDR3 coding sequence is TGCAGCGTTTCGGGACAGGGGAATGGCTACACCTTC. The encoded protein is CSVSGQGNGYTF. Filled out from reference TRBV29-1 and TRBJ1-2, the complete variable domain reads SAVISQKPSRDICQRGTSLTIQCQVDSQVTMMFWYRQQPGQSLTLIATANQGSEATYESGFVIDKFPISRPNLTFSTLTVSNMSPEDSSIYLCSVSGQGNGYTFGSGTRLTVV.